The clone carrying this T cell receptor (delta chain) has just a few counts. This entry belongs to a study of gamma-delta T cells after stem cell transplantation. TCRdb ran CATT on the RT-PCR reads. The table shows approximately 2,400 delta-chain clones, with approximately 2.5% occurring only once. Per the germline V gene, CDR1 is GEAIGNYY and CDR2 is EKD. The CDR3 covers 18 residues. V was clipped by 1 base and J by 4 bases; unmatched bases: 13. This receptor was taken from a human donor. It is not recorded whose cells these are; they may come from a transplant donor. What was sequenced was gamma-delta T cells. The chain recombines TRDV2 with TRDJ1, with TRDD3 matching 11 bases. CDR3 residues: CACDTVDLLGDSYDKLIF. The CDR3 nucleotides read TGTGCCTGTGACACGGTAGATCTACTGGGGGATAGCTACGATAAACTCATCTTT.